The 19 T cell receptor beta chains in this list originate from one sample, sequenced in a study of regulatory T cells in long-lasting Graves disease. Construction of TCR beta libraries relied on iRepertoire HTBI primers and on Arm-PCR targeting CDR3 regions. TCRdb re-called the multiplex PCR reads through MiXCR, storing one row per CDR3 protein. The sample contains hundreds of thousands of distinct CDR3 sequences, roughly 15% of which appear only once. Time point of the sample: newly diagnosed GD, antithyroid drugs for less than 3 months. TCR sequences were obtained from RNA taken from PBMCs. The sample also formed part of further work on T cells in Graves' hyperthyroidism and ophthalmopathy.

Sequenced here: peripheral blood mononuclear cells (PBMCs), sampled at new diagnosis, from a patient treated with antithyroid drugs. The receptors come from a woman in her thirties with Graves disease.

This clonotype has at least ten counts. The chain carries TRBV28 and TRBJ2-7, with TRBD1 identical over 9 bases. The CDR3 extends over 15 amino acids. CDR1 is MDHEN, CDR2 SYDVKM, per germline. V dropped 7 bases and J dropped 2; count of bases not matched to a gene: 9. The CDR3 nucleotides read TGTGCCAGCACCATAGGACAGGGGCCCCCCTACGAGCAGTACTTC. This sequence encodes CASTIGQGPPYEQYF.

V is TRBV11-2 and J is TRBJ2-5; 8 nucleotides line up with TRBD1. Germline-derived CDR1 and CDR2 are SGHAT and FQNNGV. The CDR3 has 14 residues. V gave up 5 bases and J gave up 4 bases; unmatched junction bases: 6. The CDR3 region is CASSQTTGAETQYF. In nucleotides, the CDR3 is TGTGCCAGCAGCCAAACGACAGGGGCAGAGACCCAGTACTTC.

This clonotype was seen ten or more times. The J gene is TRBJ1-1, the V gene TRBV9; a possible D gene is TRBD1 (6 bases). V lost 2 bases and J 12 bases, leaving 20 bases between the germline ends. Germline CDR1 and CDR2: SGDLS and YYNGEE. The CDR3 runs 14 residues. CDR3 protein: CASSVEGGREGTFF. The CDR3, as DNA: TGTGCCAGCAGCGTCGAGGGGGGGCGAGAGGGAACTTTCTTT.

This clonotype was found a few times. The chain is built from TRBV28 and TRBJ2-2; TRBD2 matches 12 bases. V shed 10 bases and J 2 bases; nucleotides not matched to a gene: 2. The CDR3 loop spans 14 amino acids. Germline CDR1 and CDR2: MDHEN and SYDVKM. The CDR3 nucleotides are TGTGCCACCGGACTAGCGGGAAACACCGGGGAGCTGTTTTTT. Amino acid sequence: CATGLAGNTGELFF.

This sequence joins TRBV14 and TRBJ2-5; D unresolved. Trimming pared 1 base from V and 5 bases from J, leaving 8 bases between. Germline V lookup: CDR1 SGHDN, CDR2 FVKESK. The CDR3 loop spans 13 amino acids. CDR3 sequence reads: CASSQGSQETQYF. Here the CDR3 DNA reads TGTGCCAGCAGCCAAGGGTCCCAGGAGACCCAGTACTTC.

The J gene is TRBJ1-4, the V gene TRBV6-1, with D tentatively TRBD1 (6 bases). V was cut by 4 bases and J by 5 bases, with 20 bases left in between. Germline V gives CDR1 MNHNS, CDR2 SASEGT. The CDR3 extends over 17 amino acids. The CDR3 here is CASSVRRAGGTNEKLFF. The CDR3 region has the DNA TGTGCCAGCAGTGTTCGGCGTGCGGGGGGCACCAATGAAAAACTGTTTTTT.

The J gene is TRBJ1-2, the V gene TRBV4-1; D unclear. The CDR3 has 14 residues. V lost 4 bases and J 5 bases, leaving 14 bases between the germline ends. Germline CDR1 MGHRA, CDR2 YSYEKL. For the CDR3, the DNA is TGCGCCAGCAGCCCCACGGACGGGTTATATGGCTACACCTTC. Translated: CASSPTDGLYGYTF.

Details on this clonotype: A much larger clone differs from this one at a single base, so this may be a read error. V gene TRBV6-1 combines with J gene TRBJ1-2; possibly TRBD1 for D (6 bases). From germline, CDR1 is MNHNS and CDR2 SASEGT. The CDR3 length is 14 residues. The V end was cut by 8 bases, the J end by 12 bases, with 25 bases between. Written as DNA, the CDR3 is TGTGCCAGCGGTCCGTACCGACAGGCGGGAATGGACACCTTC. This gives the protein CASGPYRQAGMDTF.

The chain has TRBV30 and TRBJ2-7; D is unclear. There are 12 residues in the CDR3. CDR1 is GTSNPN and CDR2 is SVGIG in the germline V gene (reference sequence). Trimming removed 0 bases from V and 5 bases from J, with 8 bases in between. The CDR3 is CAWSVNVNEQYF. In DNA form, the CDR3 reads TGTGCCTGGAGTGTCAATGTCAACGAGCAGTACTTC.

The DNA of the CDR3 is TGCAGCGTTGGGGGACAGGGCGGGAACACTGAAGCTTTCTTT. It codes for CSVGGQGGNTEAFF. The J gene is TRBJ1-1, the V gene TRBV29-1; 9 nucleotides line up with TRBD1. CDR1 SQVTM and CDR2 ANQGSEA come from the germline V gene. The J segment lost 1 base and the V segment lost 4 bases, leaving 4 bases of the junction unmatched. The CDR3 is made up of 14 amino acids.

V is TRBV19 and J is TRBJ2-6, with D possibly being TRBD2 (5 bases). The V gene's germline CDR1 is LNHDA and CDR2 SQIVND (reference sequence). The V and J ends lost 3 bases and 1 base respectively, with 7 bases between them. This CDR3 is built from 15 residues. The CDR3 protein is CASSMRTSGANVLTF. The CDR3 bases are TGTGCCAGTAGTATGAGGACTTCTGGGGCCAACGTCCTGACTTTC.

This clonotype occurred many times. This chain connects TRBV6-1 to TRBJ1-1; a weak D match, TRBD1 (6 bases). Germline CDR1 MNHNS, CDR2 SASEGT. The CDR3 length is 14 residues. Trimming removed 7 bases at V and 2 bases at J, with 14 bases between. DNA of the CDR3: TGTGCCAGCAATCGACAGGCAGTTAACACTGAAGCTTTCTTT. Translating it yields CASNRQAVNTEAFF.

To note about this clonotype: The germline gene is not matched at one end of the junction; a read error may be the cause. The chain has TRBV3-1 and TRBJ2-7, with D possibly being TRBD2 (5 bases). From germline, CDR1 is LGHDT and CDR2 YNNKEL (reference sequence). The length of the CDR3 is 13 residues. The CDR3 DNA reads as TGTGCCAGCAGCCAAGGCTTAGCGAACGAACAGTACTTC. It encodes CASSQGLANEQYF.

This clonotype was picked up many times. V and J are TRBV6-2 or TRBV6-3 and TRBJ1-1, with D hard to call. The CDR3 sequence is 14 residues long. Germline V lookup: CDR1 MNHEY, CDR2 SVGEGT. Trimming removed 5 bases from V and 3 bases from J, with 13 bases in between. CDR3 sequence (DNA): TGTGCCAGCAGTCTCCGTGGCGAGCACACTGAAGCTTTCTTT. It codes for CASSLRGEHTEAFF.

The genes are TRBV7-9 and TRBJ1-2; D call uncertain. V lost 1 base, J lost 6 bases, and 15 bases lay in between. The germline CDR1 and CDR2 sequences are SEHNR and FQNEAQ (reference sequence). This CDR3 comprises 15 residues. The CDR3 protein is CASSLVRVPLDGYTF. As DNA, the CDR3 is TGTGCCAGCAGCTTAGTACGCGTACCACTAGATGGCTACACCTTC.

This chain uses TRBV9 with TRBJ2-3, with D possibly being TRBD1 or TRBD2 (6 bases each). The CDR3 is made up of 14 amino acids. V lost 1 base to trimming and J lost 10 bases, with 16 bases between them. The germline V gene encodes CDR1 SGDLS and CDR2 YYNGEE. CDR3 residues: CASSVSRGAGAQYF. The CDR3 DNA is TGTGCCAGCAGCGTATCTAGGGGGGCCGGGGCGCAGTATTTT.

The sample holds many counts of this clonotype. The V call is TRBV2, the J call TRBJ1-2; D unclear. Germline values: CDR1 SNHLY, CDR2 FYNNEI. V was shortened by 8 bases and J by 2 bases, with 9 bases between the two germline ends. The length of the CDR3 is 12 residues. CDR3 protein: CASRAPNYGYTF. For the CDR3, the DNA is TGTGCCAGCCGTGCACCGAACTATGGCTACACCTTC. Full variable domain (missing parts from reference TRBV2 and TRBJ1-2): EPEVTQTPSHQVTQMGQEVILRCVPISNHLYFYWYRQILGQKVEFLVSFYNNEISEKSEIFDDQFSVERPDGSNFTLKIRSTKLEDSAMYFCASRAPNYGYTFGSGTRLTVV.

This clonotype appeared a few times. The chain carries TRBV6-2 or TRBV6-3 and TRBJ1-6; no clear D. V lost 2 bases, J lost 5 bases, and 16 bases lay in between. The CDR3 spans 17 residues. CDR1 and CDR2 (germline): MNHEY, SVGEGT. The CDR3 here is CASSYVLGGLDNSPLHF. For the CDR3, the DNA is TGTGCCAGCAGTTACGTTTTGGGCGGCCTCGATAATTCACCCCTCCACTTT.

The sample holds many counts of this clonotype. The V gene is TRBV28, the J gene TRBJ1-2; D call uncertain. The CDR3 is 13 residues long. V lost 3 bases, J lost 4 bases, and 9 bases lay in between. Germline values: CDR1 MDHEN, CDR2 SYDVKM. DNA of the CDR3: TGTGCCAGCAGTTTCAACAGCCCCTATGGCTACACCTTC. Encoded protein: CASSFNSPYGYTF.